This TCR beta chain was profiled in a study of cytomegalovirus exposure and HLA in healthy donors. Study-level points and caveats: There were some V segments, including TRBV6-2 and TRBV6-3, excluded as indistinguishable. TCR association rates varied by HLA locus in a later analysis, with DRB1 highest and HLA-C lowest.

Healthy bone marrow donors made up the cohort. In regard to this clone: Its cognate antigen is unknown.

CDR3 length equals 19 residues. From germline, CDR1 is WNHNN and CDR2 SYGVQD (reference sequence). V lost 0 bases and J lost 1, with 19 bases in between. It was with 60 Vbeta and 13 Jbeta primers that the PCR ran. The method was immunoSEQ multiplex PCR; TCRdb's version includes in-frame clones alone and lacks a portion of them. The sample consists of around 150,000 clones, approximately 91% of them appearing once. The sequence was collected from a woman between 35 and 50 years old in good health and CMV-seronegative. Sequencing input: PBMCs. The chain is built from TRBV10-1 and TRBJ2-4, with D possibly TRBD1 on 6 matching bases. The CDR3 coding sequence is TGCGCCAGCAGTGAGTCGGTATTTAACAGGGCGAGGGCCAAAAACATTCAGTACTTC. This translates into CASSESVFNRARAKNIQYF.